Reported below is one T cell receptor beta chain. Its antigen remains unidentified. It has no much larger one-base neighbor in the sample; base qualities were not kept. This specimen comes from a study of shared clonotypes between healthy human individuals (dated by TCRdb to the early 2020s). The study in broad terms: The cohort included three men and two women between 18 and 49 years of age. For each donor, three plates each were used for CD4 naive and CD4 memory, two plates were used for CD8 naive, and one plate was used for CD8 memory. Blood TCR repertoires of about five healthy adults were deeply sequenced to estimate repertoire size and the extent of clonotype sharing between individuals. To increase sequencing depth and limit assay-specific biases, different laboratories used diverse techniques to prepare libraries and sequence TCR repertoires. Per donor, leukapheresis produced somewhere between about 0.85 and 10 billion PBMCs. Broad study findings and their caveats: Naive subsets generally had larger estimated clonotype richness than memory subsets did. The small number of donors limited the genetic and exposure-history diversity represented. Based on pairwise subsampling, the degree of clonotype sharing among donors was expected to be affected by sequencing depth. Higher generation probabilities were observed for clonotypes shared by all four sorted-subset donors than for non-shared clonotypes. Only blood was sampled, and tissue TCR repertoires likely differ from those in blood. About 5% of naive CD4, around 4% of naive CD8, approximately 2.2% of memory CD4, and over 0.35% of memory CD8 clonotypes were shared across a few donors. Incomplete sequencing was indicated by rarefaction of sorted-subset datasets, despite the large sequencing depth.

For the CD8 naive samples, CD45RO-negative cells were positively selected for CCR7, yielding a CD45RA+CCR7+ population from which TemRA cells were excluded. Healthy HIV-negative adults with no recently reported acute infections or vaccinations were included as donors. All donors were Caucasian adults living in Nashville, Tennessee, USA. Blood was obtained by leukapheresis, after which PBMCs were separated by Ficoll-Histopaque density gradient centrifugation and cryopreserved in liquid nitrogen vapor phase. Analytical flow cytometry was used to check the purity and quantity of each magnetically sorted T cell population. From each sorted fraction, genomic DNA was isolated and quantified by UV absorbance on a Nanodrop 2000c. Including cysteine and phenylalanine, the CDR3 has 16 amino acids. Of all the DNA, just the CDR3 is kept, 48 bases in frame from base 1. Looking up the germline V gene (reference sequence) yields CDR1 SEHNR and CDR2 FQNEAQ. V loses 1 base of germline sequence and J loses 5 bases, and the interval between the two ends is 17 bases.

Using the deep immunoSEQ assay, TCR CDR3 regions were amplified from genomic DNA by multiplex PCR. Genomic DNA extracted from each cell subset was distributed evenly over all wells of several immunoSEQ 96-well plates, and each plate served as one replicate. For sorted subsets, each replicate PCR was loaded with 200 ng genomic DNA, equivalent to 25,000 to 35,000 T cell genomes. Purified libraries were measured with a Qubit 3.0 fluorometer, size-checked on a Bioanalyzer 2100, and measured again with the KAPA Library Quantification kit. Every immunoSEQ 96-well plate was sequenced on a separate single-read 150-cycle Illumina NextSeq 550 flow cell. Under the source paper's analysis protocol: Because the immunoSEQ output held only junctional sequences and lacked quality scores, the filtering could not match the filtering applied to full-length reads. Sequences were annotated with PyIR, a Python wrapper for IgBLAST v1.9, using IMGT germline references to assign V/J genes and CDR3. Reads with weak V/J assignments (E-value above 1e-6), missing CDR3, stop codons, out-of-frame junctions, or ambiguous translated residues were removed. V3J clonotypes were defined as sequences sharing an identical inferred V gene, J gene, and CDR3 amino acid sequence. Percentage overlap between repertoires was calculated by dividing the number of shared unique clonotypes by the size of the smaller repertoire. Repertoire richness was assessed with RTK rarefaction, the Chao1 estimator, and Recon v2.1 estimates of unobserved clonotypes. Generation probabilities were computed with OLGA for all TCRbeta clonotypes obtained by the gDNA method from a handful of donors. Imported from immuneACCESS, the table was reduced by TCRdb to in-frame sequences with V and J called. These copies leave out some clones; in studies compared against another copy, an unresolved V gene accounts for under half, and the cause of the remainder is not known. Clonal size and the V and J genes are those of that table, whereas D and trimming came from the DNA. This sample holds millions of clones; about 92% were observed only once. The biggest ten clones account for roughly 1.8% of the sample.

The source material was naive CD8+ T cells from PBMCs. Taken with the paper, the label for cell subset or site translates to: CD45RA+CCR7+. The rearrangement combines TRBV7-9 with TRBJ1-2, with the identity of the D gene unclear. The TCR originated in a man younger than 35 in good health. Some clones in this sample may be carry-over from other donors' samples. The nucleotide sequence reads as follows: TGTGCCAGCAGCTTAGGAGGTCAGGCCGTCAGATATGGCTACACCTTC. It codes for CASSLGGQAVRYGYTF.